This T cell receptor beta chain was observed in a study of cytomegalovirus exposure and HLA in healthy donors. CDR1 is LGHNA, CDR2 YNFKEQ, per germline. The J segment lost 8 bases and the V segment lost 4 bases, leaving 2 bases of the junction unmatched. The CDR3 loop spans 14 amino acids. PCR used 60 Vbeta primers and 13 Jbeta primers. The table came from immunoSEQ multiplex PCR; TCRdb's copy has only in-frame clones and leaves some out. The sample includes roughly 100,000 clones, roughly 15% of them seen just once. The specimen sequenced was PBMCs. The chain couples TRBV4-2 to TRBJ2-1; TRBD2 agrees at 13 bases. This receptor was taken from a female donor in good health and CMV-seronegative. This chain's CDR3 is CASSPGTSGDEQFF. The CDR3, as DNA: TGTGCCAGCAGCCCCGGGACTAGCGGGGATGAGCAGTTCTTC.